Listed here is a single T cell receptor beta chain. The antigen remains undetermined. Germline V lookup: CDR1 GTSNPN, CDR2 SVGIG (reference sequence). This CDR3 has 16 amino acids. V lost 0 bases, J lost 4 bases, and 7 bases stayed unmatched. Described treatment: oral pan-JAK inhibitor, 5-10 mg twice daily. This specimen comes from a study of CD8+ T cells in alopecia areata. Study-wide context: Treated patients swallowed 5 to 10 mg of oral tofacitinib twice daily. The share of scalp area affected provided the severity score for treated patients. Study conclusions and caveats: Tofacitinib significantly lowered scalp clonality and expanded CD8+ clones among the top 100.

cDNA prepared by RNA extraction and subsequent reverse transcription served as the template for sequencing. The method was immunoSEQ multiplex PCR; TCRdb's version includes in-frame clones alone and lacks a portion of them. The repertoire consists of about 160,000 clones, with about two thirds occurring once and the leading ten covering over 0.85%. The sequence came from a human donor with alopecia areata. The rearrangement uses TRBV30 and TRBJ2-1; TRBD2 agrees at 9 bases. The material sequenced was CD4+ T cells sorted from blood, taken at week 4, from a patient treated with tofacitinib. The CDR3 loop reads CAWSVRASGAYNEQFF. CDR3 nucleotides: TGTGCCTGGAGTGTACGGGCTAGCGGGGCGTACAATGAGCAGTTCTTC.